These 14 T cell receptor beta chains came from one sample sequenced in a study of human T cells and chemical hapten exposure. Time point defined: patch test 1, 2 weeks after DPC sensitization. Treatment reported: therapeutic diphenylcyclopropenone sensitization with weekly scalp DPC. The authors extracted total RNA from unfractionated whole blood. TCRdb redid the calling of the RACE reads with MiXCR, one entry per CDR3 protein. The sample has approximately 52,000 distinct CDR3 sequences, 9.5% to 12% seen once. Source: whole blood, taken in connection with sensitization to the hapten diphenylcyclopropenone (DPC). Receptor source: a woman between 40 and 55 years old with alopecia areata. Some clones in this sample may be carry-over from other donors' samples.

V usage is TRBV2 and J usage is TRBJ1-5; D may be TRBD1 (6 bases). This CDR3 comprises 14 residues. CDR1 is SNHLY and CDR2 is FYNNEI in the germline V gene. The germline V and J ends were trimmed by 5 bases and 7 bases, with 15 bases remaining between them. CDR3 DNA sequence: TGTGCCAGCAGTAGCACAGGGTTGGAGCAGCCCCAGCATTTT. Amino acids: CASSSTGLEQPQHF.

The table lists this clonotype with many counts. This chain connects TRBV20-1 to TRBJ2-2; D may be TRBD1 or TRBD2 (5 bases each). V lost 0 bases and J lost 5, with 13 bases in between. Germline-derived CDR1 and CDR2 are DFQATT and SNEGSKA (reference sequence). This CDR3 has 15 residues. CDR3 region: CSARDLTWGTGELFF. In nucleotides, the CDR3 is TGCAGTGCTAGAGATTTGACATGGGGGACCGGGGAGCTGTTTTTT.

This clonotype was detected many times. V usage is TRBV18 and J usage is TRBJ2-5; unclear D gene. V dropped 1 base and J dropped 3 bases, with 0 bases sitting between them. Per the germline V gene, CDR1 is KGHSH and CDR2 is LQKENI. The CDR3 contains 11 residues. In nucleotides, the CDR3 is TGTGCCAGCTCACCACAAGAGACCCAGTACTTC. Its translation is CASSPQETQYF.

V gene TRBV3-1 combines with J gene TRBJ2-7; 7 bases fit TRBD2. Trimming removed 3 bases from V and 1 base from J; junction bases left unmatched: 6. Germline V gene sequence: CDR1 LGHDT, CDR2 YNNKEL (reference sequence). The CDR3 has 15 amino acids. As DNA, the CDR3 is TGTGCCAGCAGCCATGGACTAGGTGGGTCCTACGAGCAGTACTTC. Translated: CASSHGLGGSYEQYF.

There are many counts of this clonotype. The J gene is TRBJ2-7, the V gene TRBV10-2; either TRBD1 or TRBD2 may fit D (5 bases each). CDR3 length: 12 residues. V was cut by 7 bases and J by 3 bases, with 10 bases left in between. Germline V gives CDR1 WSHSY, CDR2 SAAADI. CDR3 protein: CASTGADYEQYF. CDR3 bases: TGCGCCAGCACCGGGGCAGACTACGAGCAGTACTTC.

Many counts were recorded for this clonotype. CDR3 sequence: CASRLAGGSANEQFF. Here the CDR3 DNA reads TGTGCCAGTCGACTAGCGGGAGGCTCGGCGAATGAGCAGTTCTTC. The chain combines TRBV11-2 with TRBJ2-1; 13 bases agree with TRBD2. The germline CDR1 and CDR2 sequences are SGHAT and FQNNGV. The CDR3 is 15 amino acids. With V trimmed by 9 bases and J by 7 bases, 9 bases remained unmatched.

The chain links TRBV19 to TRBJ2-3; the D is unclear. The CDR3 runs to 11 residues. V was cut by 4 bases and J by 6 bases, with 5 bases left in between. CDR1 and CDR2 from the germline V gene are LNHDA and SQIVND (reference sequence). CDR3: CASSTWDTQYF. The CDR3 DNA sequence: TGTGCCAGTAGTACCTGGGATACGCAGTATTTT.

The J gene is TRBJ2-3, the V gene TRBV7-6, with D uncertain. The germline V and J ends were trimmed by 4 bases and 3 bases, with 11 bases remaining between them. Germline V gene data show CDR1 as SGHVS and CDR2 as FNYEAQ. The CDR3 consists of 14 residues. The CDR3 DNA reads TGTGCCAGCAGCTCCGGCGTGGAGACAGATACGCAGTATTTT. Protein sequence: CASSSGVETDTQYF.

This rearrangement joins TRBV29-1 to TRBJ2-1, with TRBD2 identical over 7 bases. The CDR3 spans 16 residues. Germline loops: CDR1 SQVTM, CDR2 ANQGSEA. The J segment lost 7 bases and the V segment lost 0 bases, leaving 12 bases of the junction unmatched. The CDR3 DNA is TGCAGCGTTGAAGATCTAACGGGAGGAGCTAGTAATGAGCAGTTCTTC. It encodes CSVEDLTGGASNEQFF.

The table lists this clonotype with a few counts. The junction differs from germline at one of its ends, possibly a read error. CDR3: CVSRQGLSGNTIYF. CDR3 sequence (DNA): TGTGTCAGCAGGCAGGGCCTCTCTGGAAACACCATATATTTT. This chain links TRBV6-5 with TRBJ1-3; TRBD1 is a possible D gene (5 bases). CDR1 and CDR2 from the germline V gene are MNHEY and SVGAGI. The CDR3 totals 14 residues.

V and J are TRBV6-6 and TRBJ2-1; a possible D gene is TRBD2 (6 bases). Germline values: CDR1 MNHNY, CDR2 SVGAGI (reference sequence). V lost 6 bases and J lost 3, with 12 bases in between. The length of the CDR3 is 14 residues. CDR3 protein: CASRTRAGYNEQFF. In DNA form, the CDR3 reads TGTGCCAGCAGGACAAGAGCGGGCTACAATGAGCAGTTCTTC.

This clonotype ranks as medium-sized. This CDR3 is CASSPRGGIANQPQHF. In nucleotides, the CDR3 is TGTGCCAGCAGCCCGCGGGGAGGGATCGCCAATCAGCCCCAGCATTTT. This rearrangement joins TRBV12-3 or TRBV12-4 to TRBJ1-5; D is unresolved. This CDR3 is 16 amino acids long. The germline V and J ends were trimmed by 6 bases and 3 bases, with 18 bases remaining between them.

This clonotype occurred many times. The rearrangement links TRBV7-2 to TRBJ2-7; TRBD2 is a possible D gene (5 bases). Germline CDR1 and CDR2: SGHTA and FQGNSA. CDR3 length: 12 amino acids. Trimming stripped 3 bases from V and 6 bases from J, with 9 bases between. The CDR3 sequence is CASSFPGSEQYF. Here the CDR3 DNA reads TGTGCCAGCAGCTTTCCGGGGAGCGAGCAGTACTTC.

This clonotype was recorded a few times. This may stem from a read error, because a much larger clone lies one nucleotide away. CDR3 sequence (DNA): TGTGCCAGCACGCCCCAAGAGACCCAGTACTTC. Amino acids: CASTPQETQYF. The chain uses TRBV2 and TRBJ2-5; no clear D. The CDR3 is made up of 11 amino acids. V lost 7 bases and J lost 1, with 4 bases in between. Germline V gene data show CDR1 as SNHLY and CDR2 as FYNNEI.